This T cell receptor beta chain was found in a study of blood T cell repertoires in COVID-19. The germline V and J ends were trimmed by 6 bases and 5 bases, with 19 bases remaining between them. The CDR3 totals 15 residues. CDR1 is WSHSY, CDR2 SAAADI, per germline. TCRdb's copy holds only in-frame clones and misses some; the assay was immunoSEQ multiplex PCR. Among about 220,000 clones listed, roughly four fifths were seen once. The TCR was taken from a woman aged 45-65 years who had been exposed to COVID-19. The chain recombines TRBV10-2 with TRBJ2-5; D is possibly TRBD2 (6 bases). Material: PBMCs or T cells enriched from blood (not recorded which). The CDR3 DNA is TGCGCCAGCAGCCCAGTCGGAGGGCCTAGGGAGACCCAGTACTTC. Translation: CASSPVGGPRETQYF.